A selection of T cell receptor beta chains follows, all from one sample in a study of untreated major depressive disorder. The assay was immunoSEQ multiplex PCR, and TCRdb's table has in-frame clones only and misses some. Of 20,000 or so clones in the sample, roughly 90% were seen once. Sequencing used CD4+ T cells from PBMCs. The receptors shown here come from a woman in her thirties or forties with major depressive disorder. CDR3s include the opening cysteine and the closing phenylalanine or tryptophan. D genes are given only for firm matches. Not all rows give a size; the values are once, few, many and, for expanded clones, a class.

NA TRBJ1-2 TRBV20-1 NA TGCAGTGTTGCGAGAACGTATGGCTACACCTTC CSVARTYGYTF
NA TRBJ2-1 TRBV11-2 TRBD1 TGTGCCAGCAGCTTACCCAGGACAGGGAAGAGGTTCTTC CASSLPRTGKRFF
NA TRBJ2-7 TRBV15 TRBD2 TGTGCCACCAGCAGAGTTACAGGCGCGGGAGGGGAGCAGTACTTC CATSRVTGAGGEQYF
NA TRBJ2-3 TRBV7-9 NA TGTGCCAGCAGCTCGAGGCAGGGTCGGGTTACAGATACGCAGTATTTT CASSSRQGRVTDTQYF
NA TRBJ2-3 TRBV5-6 NA TGTGCCAGCAGCTTGGCAGGGTCAGATACGCAGTATTTT CASSLAGSDTQYF
NA TRBJ2-3 TRBV6-5 TRBD1 TGTGCCAGCAGAGGGACAGGGAAGGATACGCAGTATTTT CASRGTGKDTQYF
NA TRBJ1-2 TRBV19 NA TGTGCCAGTAGTATAAAGGGTTGGGCAAATGGCTACACCTTC CASSIKGWANGYTF
once TRBJ2-4 TRBV30 NA TGTGCCTGGAGTGGCCCGGGGAAGGGCTGGAACATTCAGTACTTC CAWSGPGKGWNIQYF
NA TRBJ2-3 TRBV5-1 TRBD2 TGCGCCAGCAGCTTGGATGGACTAGCGGGAGGGACTAGCACAGATACGCAGTATTTT CASSLDGLAGGTSTDTQYF
NA TRBJ1-4 TRBV7-9 TRBD1 TGTGCCAGCAGCCCCGGACAGGGGGTACAGACTAATGAAAAACTGTTTTTT CASSPGQGVQTNEKLFF
NA TRBJ1-1 TRBV7-8 NA TGTGCCAGCAGCCAACAGAGGGTTATGAACACTGAAGCTTTCTTT CASSQQRVMNTEAFF
NA TRBJ1-1 TRBV27 TRBD1 TGTGCCAGCAGTCCCCAGGGGGCGCTGGGAAGGGAAGCTTTCTTT CASSPQGALGREAFF
NA TRBJ1-3 TRBV11-3 NA TGTGCCAGCAGCTTAGTTTCCTTCGCGGCAGACTCTGGAAACACCATATATTTT CASSLVSFAADSGNTIYF
few TRBJ1-2 TRBV2 NA TGTGCCAGCAGTGTTACCGGGACTAACTATGGCTACACCTTC CASSVTGTNYGYTF
NA TRBJ1-1 TRBV30 NA TGTGCCTGGAGTCTCACAGGGTTTTACACTGAAGCTTTCTTT CAWSLTGFYTEAFF
once TRBJ2-2 TRBV7-3 TRBD2 TGTGCCAGCAGCTTAGCGGGAGGATTGAACACCGGGGAGCTGTTTTTT CASSLAGGLNTGELFF
NA TRBJ1-2 TRBV5-6 NA TGTGCCAGCAGCATAACAGGGTATGGCTACACCTTC CASSITGYGYTF
NA TRBJ1-2 TRBV10-3 TRBD1 TGTGCCATCAGTAAGGTGGACAGGGTTTACACCTTC CAISKVDRVYTF
NA TRBJ1-2 TRBV11-2 NA TGTGCCAGCAGCCGGGGGGGCCCTTATGGCTACACCTTC CASSRGGPYGYTF
NA TRBJ2-1 TRBV29-1 TRBD1 TGCAGCGTACACAGGGGTTGGGGGCAGTTCTTC CSVHRGWGQFF
NA TRBJ2-3 TRBV4-3 NA TGCGCCAGCAGCCAACGGTCGGAGTGGAGCACAGATACGCAGTATTTT CASSQRSEWSTDTQYF
NA TRBJ1-2 TRBV5-1 NA TGCGCCAGCAGCTTGAGTTCGAACTATGGCTACACCTTC CASSLSSNYGYTF
NA TRBJ2-1 TRBV11-2 TRBD2 TGTGCCAGCAGCCGGACTAGCGGGGGAGGGGCCTACAATGAGCAGTTCTTC CASSRTSGGGAYNEQFF
NA TRBJ1-2 TRBV18 NA TGTGCCAGCTCACCAGGGGACAACTATGGCTACACCTTC CASSPGDNYGYTF
NA TRBJ2-2 TRBV5-1 TRBD1 TGCGCCAGCAGCTTGCGGACAGGGGAATCCGGGGAGCTGTTTTTT CASSLRTGESGELFF
NA TRBJ1-1 TRBV30 NA TGTGCCTGGAGGGCCGCAAATCTCATGAACACTGAAGCTTTCTTT CAWRAANLMNTEAFF
once TRBJ2-1 TRBV18 TRBD1 TGTGCCAGCTCACCCGTAAAACAGGGGTACAATGAGCAGTTCTTC CASSPVKQGYNEQFF
NA TRBJ2-1 TRBV29-1 NA TGCTCGGGGGGCGAGATCAATGAGCAGTTCTTC CSGGEINEQFF
NA TRBJ2-5 TRBV4-1 NA TGCGCCAGCAGCCAAGGAGATGGTGGAGAGACCCAGTACTTC CASSQGDGGETQYF
NA TRBJ2-1 TRBV7-7 TRBD2 TGTGCTAGCTCTAGCGGGAGGGCCGGGCGAAATGAGCAGTTCTTC CASSSGRAGRNEQFF
NA TRBJ1-3 TRBV7-2 NA TGTGCCAGCAGCTTAGAAGGGACCTCTGGAAACACCATATATTTT CASSLEGTSGNTIYF
NA TRBJ1-2 TRBV10-3 NA TGTGCCATCAGGGGCAGGGAGGTTGAGGGCTACACCTTC CAIRGREVEGYTF
NA TRBJ1-2 TRBV4-2 NA TGTGCCAGCAGCCAAGATAGAGACCTATCTAACTATGGCTACACCTTC CASSQDRDLSNYGYTF
once TRBJ1-5 TRBV6-1 NA TGTGCCACCAAGCACCCCAGGGACCTCAATCAGCCCCAGCATTTT CATKHPRDLNQPQHF
NA TRBJ2-7 TRBV9 NA TGTGCCAGCAGCACTCGACAGGAACCCTCCTACGAGCAGTACTTC CASSTRQEPSYEQYF
NA TRBJ1-1 TRBV5-4 NA TGTGCCAGCAGCTTTCAGGGGATGAACACTGAAGCTTTCTTT CASSFQGMNTEAFF
once TRBJ2-5 TRBV11-2 NA TGTGCCAGCAGCTACACAACGGGGGTCAAAGAGACCCAGTACTTC CASSYTTGVKETQYF
NA TRBJ1-2 TRBV14 NA TGTGCCAGCAGCCAAACGGGAAATGGCTACACCTTC CASSQTGNGYTF
NA TRBJ1-4 TRBV2 NA TGTGCCAGCAACTCGCCGGGGGTGGCTTATGAAAAACTGTTTTTT CASNSPGVAYEKLFF
NA TRBJ1-2 TRBV9 NA TGTGCCAGCGCCCAGGGCCGGGGCTATGGCTACACCTTC CASAQGRGYGYTF
NA TRBJ1-1 TRBV10-3 NA TGTGCCATCAGTGAAGGTGTTGAAGCTTTCTTT CAISEGVEAFF
few TRBJ2-3 TRBV11-2 TRBD2 TGTGCCAGCAGCTTAGATACCCCTGCGGGAGGGTTCACAGATACGCAGTATTTT CASSLDTPAGGFTDTQYF
NA TRBJ1-1 TRBV27 NA TGTGCCAGCAGTTTACATGAGGAGACTGAAGCTTTCTTT CASSLHEETEAFF
few TRBJ1-6 TRBV27 TRBD1 TGTGCCAGCAGTACCGACAGGGTAGCAAATTCACCCCTCCACTTT CASSTDRVANSPLHF
NA TRBJ2-3 TRBV4-2 NA TGTGCCAGCAGCCAAGAAACTAGTCACAGCGCGGGGATCACAGATACGCAGTATTTT CASSQETSHSAGITDTQYF
once TRBJ1-1 TRBV19 NA TGTGCCAGTAGGGACAGTTACGACACTGAAGCTTTCTTT CASRDSYDTEAFF
NA TRBJ2-4 TRBV28 TRBD2 TGTGCCAGCAGTTTTCGTGGCTCGGGGACTAGAGCCAAAAACATTCAGTACTTC CASSFRGSGTRAKNIQYF
few TRBJ1-2 TRBV5-4 TRBD1 TGTGCCAGCAGCTTCGGACAGGGGGACGGTGGCTACACCTTC CASSFGQGDGGYTF
NA TRBJ2-3 TRBV5-6 NA TGTGCCAGCAGCTTTGGGATTAGCGCAGATACGCAGTATTTT CASSFGISADTQYF
NA TRBJ1-5 TRBV6-6 NA TGTGCCAGCAGAGGACGCCAGGATGCGGATCAGCCCCAGCATTTT CASRGRQDADQPQHF
NA TRBJ2-3 TRBV11-3 TRBD1 TGTGCCAGCAGACAGGGACAGGGGACCGATACGCAGTATTTT CASRQGQGTDTQYF